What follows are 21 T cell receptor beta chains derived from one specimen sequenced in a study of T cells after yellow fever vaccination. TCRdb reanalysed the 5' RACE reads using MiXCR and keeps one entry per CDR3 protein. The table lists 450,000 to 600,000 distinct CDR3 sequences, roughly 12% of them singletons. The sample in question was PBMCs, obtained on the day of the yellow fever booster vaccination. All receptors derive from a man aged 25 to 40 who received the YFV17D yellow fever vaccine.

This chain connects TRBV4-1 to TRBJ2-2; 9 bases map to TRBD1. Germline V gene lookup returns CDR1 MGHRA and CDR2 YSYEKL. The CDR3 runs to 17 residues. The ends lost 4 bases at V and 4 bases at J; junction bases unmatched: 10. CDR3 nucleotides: TGCGCCAGCAGCCCAGGGCCGGGACAGGGTTTCACCGGGGAGCTGTTTTTT. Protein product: CASSPGPGQGFTGELFF.

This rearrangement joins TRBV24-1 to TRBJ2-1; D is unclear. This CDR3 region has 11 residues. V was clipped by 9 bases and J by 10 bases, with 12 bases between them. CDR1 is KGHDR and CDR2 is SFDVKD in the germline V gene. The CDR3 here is CATSRLGEQFF. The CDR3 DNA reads TGTGCCACCTCCCGCCTGGGGGAGCAGTTCTTC.

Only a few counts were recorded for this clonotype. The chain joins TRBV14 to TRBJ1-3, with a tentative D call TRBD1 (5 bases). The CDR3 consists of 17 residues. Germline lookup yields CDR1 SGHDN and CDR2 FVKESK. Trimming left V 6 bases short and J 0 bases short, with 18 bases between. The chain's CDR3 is CASRPEQGVYSGNTIYF. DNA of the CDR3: TGTGCCAGCAGGCCGGAGCAGGGAGTTTACTCTGGAAACACCATATATTTT.

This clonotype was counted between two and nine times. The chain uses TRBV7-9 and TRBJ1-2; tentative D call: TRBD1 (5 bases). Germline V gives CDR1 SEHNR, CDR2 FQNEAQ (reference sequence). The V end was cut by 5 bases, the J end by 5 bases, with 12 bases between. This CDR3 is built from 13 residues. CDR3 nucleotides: TGTGCCAGCAGCCCCCGGGGGGAGTATGGCTACACCTTC. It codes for CASSPRGEYGYTF. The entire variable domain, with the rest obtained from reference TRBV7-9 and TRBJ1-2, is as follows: DTGVSQNPRHKITKRGQNVTFRCDPISEHNRLYWYRQTLGQGPEFLTYFQNEAQLEKSRLLSDRFSAERPKGSFSTLEIQRTEQGDSAMYLCASSPRGEYGYTFGSGTRLTVV.

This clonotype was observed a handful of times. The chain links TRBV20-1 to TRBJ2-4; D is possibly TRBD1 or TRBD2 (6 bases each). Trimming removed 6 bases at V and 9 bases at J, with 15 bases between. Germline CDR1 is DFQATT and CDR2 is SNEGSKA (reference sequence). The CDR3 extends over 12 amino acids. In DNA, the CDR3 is TGCAGTGCCACGGAGGGGGGAGGCATTCAGTACTTC. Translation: CSATEGGGIQYF.

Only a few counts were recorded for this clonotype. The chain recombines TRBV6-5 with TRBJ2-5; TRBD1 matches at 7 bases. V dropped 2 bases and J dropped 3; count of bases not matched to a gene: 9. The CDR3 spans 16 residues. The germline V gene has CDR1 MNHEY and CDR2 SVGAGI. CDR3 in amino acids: CASSYNTGVGEETQYF. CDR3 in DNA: TGTGCCAGCAGTTACAATACAGGGGTGGGTGAAGAGACCCAGTACTTC.

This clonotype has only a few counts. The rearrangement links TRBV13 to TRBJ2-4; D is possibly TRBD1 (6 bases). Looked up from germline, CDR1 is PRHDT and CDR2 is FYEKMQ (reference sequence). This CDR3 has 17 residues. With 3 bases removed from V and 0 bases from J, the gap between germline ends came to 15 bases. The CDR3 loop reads CASSFPDRKVAKNIQYF. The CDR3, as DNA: TGTGCCAGCAGCTTCCCGGACAGAAAAGTAGCCAAAAACATTCAGTACTTC. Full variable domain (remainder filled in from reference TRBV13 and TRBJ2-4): AAGVIQSPRHLIKEKRETATLKCYPIPRHDTVYWYQQGPGQDPQFLISFYEKMQSDKGSIPDRFSAQQFSDYHSELNMSSLELGDSALYFCASSFPDRKVAKNIQYFGAGTRLSVL.

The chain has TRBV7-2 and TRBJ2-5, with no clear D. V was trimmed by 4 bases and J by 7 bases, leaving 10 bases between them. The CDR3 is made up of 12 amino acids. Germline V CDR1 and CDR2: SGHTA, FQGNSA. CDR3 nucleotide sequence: TGTGCCAGCAGCTCCTCCCTAGGGACCCAGTACTTC. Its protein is CASSSSLGTQYF.

CDR3 sequence reads: CASSPPGREQFF. DNA for the CDR3: TGTGCCAGCAGCCCTCCTGGGCGGGAACAGTTCTTC. V is TRBV5-4 and J is TRBJ2-1, with D possibly matching TRBD2 (6 bases). The germline CDR1 and CDR2 sequences are SGHNT and YYREEE (reference sequence). The CDR3 runs to 12 residues. Trimming took off 4 bases at V and 13 bases at J, with 15 bases between the two ends.

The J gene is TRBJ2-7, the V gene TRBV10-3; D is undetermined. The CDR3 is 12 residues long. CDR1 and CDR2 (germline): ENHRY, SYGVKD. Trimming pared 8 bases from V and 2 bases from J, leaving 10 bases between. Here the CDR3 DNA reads TGTGCCATCCGCGACACCCCCTACGAGCAGTACTTC. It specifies CAIRDTPYEQYF.

The DNA for the CDR3 is TGTGCCACCAGCAGAGACAGACAGTACGAGCAGTACTTC. It translates to CATSRDRQYEQYF. The rearrangement uses TRBV15 and TRBJ2-7; D is perhaps TRBD1 (5 bases). Germline values: CDR1 LNHNV, CDR2 YYDKDF (reference sequence). CDR3 length: 13 amino acids. Trimming took 0 bases from V and 4 from J, leaving 7 bases between them.

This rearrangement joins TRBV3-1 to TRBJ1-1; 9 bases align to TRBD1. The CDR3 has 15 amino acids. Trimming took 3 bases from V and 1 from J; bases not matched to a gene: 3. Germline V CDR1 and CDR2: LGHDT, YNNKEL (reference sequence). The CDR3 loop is CASSHTGQGNTEAFF. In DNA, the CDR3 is TGTGCCAGCAGCCATACGGGACAGGGGAACACTGAAGCTTTCTTT.

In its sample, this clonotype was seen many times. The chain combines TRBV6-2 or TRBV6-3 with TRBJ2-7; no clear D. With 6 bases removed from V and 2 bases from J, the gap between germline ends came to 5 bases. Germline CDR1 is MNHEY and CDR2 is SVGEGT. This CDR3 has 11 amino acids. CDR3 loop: CASSIAYEQYF. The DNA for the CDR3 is TGTGCCAGCAGCATCGCCTACGAGCAGTACTTC.

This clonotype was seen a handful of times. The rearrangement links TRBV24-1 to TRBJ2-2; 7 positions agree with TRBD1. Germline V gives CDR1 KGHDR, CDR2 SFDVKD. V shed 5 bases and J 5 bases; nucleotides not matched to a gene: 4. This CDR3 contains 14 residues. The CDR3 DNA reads TGTGCCACCAGTGCAACAGGGGTTACCGGGGAGCTGTTTTTT. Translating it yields CATSATGVTGELFF.

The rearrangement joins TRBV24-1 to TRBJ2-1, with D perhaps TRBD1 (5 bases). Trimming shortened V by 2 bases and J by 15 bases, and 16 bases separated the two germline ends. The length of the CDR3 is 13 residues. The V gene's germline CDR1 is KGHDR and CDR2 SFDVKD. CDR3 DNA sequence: TGTGCCACCAGTGATTCGGCCGTCCAGGGTCGGTTCTTC. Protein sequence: CATSDSAVQGRFF.

The CDR3 here is CASSRWAAGTTAAYEQYF. The CDR3 DNA reads as TGTGCCAGCAGCAGGTGGGCGGCCGGAACAACCGCAGCCTACGAGCAGTACTTC. This sequence joins TRBV4-2 and TRBJ2-7; D not resolved. The V end was cut by 5 bases, the J end by 2 bases, with 25 bases between. CDR1 and CDR2 from the germline V gene are LGHNA and YNFKEQ. The CDR3 is 18 amino acids.

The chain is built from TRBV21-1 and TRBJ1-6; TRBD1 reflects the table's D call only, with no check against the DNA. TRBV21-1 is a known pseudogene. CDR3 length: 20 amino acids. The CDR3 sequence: CASSLAPGQGIDSYNSPHHF. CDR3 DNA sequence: TGTGCCAGCAGCTTAGCGCCGGGACAGGGAATTGATTCCTATAATTCACCCCACCACTTT.

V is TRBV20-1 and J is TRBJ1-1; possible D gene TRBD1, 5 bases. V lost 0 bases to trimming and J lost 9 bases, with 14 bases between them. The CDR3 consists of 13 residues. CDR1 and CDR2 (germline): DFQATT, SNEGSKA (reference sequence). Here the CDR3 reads CSARDSRELKAFF. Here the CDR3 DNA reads TGCAGTGCTAGAGATTCCAGGGAATTGAAAGCTTTCTTT.

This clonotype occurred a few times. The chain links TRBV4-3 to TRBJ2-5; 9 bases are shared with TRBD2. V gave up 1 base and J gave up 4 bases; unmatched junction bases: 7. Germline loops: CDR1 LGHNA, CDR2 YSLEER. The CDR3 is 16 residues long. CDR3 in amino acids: CASSQAREAGGETQYF. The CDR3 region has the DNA TGCGCCAGCAGCCAAGCGAGAGAAGCGGGAGGAGAGACCCAGTACTTC.

CDR3 region: CSARIHGTPSRAQYF. The CDR3 bases are TGCAGTGCTAGAATCCACGGGACACCCAGTCGGGCGCAGTACTTC. The gene calls are TRBV20-1 and TRBJ2-7; possibly TRBD1 for D (6 bases). Trimming removed 2 bases at V and 9 bases at J, with 23 bases between. Germline V gives CDR1 DFQATT, CDR2 SNEGSKA (reference sequence). The CDR3 loop spans 15 amino acids.

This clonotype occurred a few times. CDR3 nucleotide sequence: TGTGCCAGCATTAGGGCGGGAGTAACGACAGATACGCAGTATTTT. This sequence encodes CASIRAGVTTDTQYF. V gene TRBV2 combines with J gene TRBJ2-3; TRBD2 agrees at 7 bases. The CDR3 sequence is 15 residues long. The V and J ends lost 7 bases and 3 bases, in that order; junction bases with no gene match: 10. Germline assignment: CDR1 SNHLY and CDR2 FYNNEI.